A single sample is the source of the 17 T cell receptor beta chains below, sequenced in a study of T-cell reconstitution after alpha-beta-depleted transplantation in children. TCRbeta library construction was performed incorporating unique molecular identifiers. One entry per CDR3 protein, called by TCRdb with MiXCR from the PCR reads. The sample yields 550,000 to 800,000 distinct CDR3 sequences, about 12% seen once. Sequencing was performed on PBMCs, taken before TCRalphabeta/CD19-depleted stem cell transplant. The receptors derive from a girl aged 2 to 9 with congenital amegakaryocytic thrombocytopenia, due to receive a stem cell transplant.

This clonotype was counted many times. The rearrangement joins TRBV6-5 to TRBJ2-2; TRBD2 aligns across 8 bases. Germline V gene sequence: CDR1 MNHEY, CDR2 SVGAGI. This CDR3 contains 16 residues. V was pared by 4 bases and J by 1 base, with 5 bases of the junction left unmatched. The CDR3 is CASSSPGLGNTGELFF. CDR3 DNA: TGTGCCAGCAGTTCCCCGGGACTAGGGAACACCGGGGAGCTGTTTTTT.

V gene TRBV7-9 combines with J gene TRBJ2-4, with D possibly TRBD2 on 5 matching bases. The V end lost 5 bases, the J end lost 4 bases, and 18 bases lay between the germline ends. The CDR3 runs 16 residues. Germline V gene sequence: CDR1 SEHNR, CDR2 FQNEAQ (reference sequence). The CDR3 region has the DNA TGTGCCAGCAGCCCACCCGAGGGTCGTGAGAAAAACATTCAGTACTTC. It translates to CASSPPEGREKNIQYF.

There are many counts of this clonotype. The chain carries TRBV4-2 and TRBJ2-1, with 8 nucleotides matching TRBD1. Germline V gives CDR1 LGHNA, CDR2 YNFKEQ. The junction had 8 bases not matched to a gene; V was cut back by 4 bases and J by 9 bases. This CDR3 spans 14 amino acids. CDR3 residues: CASSPPGQVVEQFF. In DNA form, the CDR3 reads TGTGCCAGCAGCCCACCGGGACAGGTGGTTGAGCAGTTCTTC.

This clonotype was picked up many times. DNA for the CDR3: TGTGCCAGCAGCTTTCTAGCGGGAGCCTACGAGCAGTACTTC. Translating gives CASSFLAGAYEQYF. This rearrangement joins TRBV7-8 to TRBJ2-7; 10 bases align to TRBD2. Germline V lookup: CDR1 SGHVS, CDR2 FQNEAQ. CDR3 length equals 14 residues. The ends lost 3 bases at V and 2 bases at J; junction bases unmatched: 1. Based on the CDR3 plus reference TRBV7-8 and TRBJ2-7, the full variable domain is GAGVSQSPRYKVAKRGQDVALRCDPISGHVSLFWYQQALGQGPEFLTYFQNEAQLDKSGLPSDRFFAERPEGSVSTLKIQRTQQEDSAVYLCASSFLAGAYEQYFGPGTRLTVT.

This clonotype was counted ten times or more. The chain uses TRBV4-1 and TRBJ2-3; TRBD2 aligns across 12 bases. Unmatched junction bases numbered 15, after V lost 0 bases and J lost 5 bases. Per germline, CDR1 MGHRA and CDR2 YSYEKL. This CDR3 has 20 amino acids. The CDR3 DNA sequence: TGCGCCAGCAGCCAAGAAAAACCTAGCGGGAGGGCCGTCCGCGAAGATACGCAGTATTTT. As protein: CASSQEKPSGRAVREDTQYF.

The chain combines TRBV7-8 with TRBJ1-6; 9 nucleotides line up with TRBD1. The V segment lost 4 bases and the J segment 11 bases; nucleotides outside the gene matches: 6. The CDR3 loop spans 14 amino acids. Germline CDR1 is SGHVS and CDR2 is FQNEAQ. The CDR3 sequence: CASSSTGGLTPLHF. DNA of the CDR3: TGTGCCAGCAGCTCTACAGGGGGCTTGACACCCCTCCACTTT.

V and J are TRBV3-1 and TRBJ1-2; D is uncertain. Germline assignment: CDR1 LGHDT and CDR2 YNNKEL (reference sequence). The CDR3 is 16 amino acids. Trimming left V 0 bases short and J 2 bases short, with 13 bases between. DNA for the CDR3: TGTGCCAGCAGCCAAGACGGAGGGATCCCAAACTATGGCTACACCTTC. This codes for CASSQDGGIPNYGYTF.

There are many counts of this clonotype. The V and J genes are TRBV12-3 or TRBV12-4 and TRBJ2-7; TRBD2 matches at 7 bases. The CDR3 runs 15 residues. Trimming removed 2 bases from V and 4 bases from J; junction bases left unmatched: 8. CDR3 sequence reads: CASSLTGLRGYEQYF. The DNA for the CDR3 is TGTGCCAGCAGTTTAACCGGGCTGCGGGGGTACGAGCAGTACTTC.

This clonotype has a handful of counts. The chain uses TRBV3-1 and TRBJ2-1; 13 bases are a match to TRBD2. This CDR3 is 17 amino acids long. Germline assignment: CDR1 LGHDT and CDR2 YNNKEL (reference sequence). V dropped 3 bases and J dropped 0; count of bases not matched to a gene: 2. The CDR3 sequence: CASSQGLAGNSYNEQFF. The DNA for the CDR3 is TGTGCCAGCAGCCAGGGACTAGCGGGAAACTCCTACAATGAGCAGTTCTTC.

In its sample, this clonotype was seen many times. The chain combines TRBV12-3 or TRBV12-4 with TRBJ2-5; D remains unclear. With 3 bases removed from V and 1 base from J, the gap between germline ends came to 15 bases. This CDR3 is 16 amino acids long. Written as DNA, the CDR3 is TGTGCCAGCAGTTTGAGTCTGGGAAGGCGCCAAGAGACCCAGTACTTC. This codes for CASSLSLGRRQETQYF.

This clonotype showed up many times. The rearrangement links TRBV20-1 to TRBJ2-1, with TRBD2 matching over 11 bases. The germline gives CDR1 DFQATT, CDR2 SNEGSKA (reference sequence). This CDR3 is 13 amino acids long. As DNA, the CDR3 is TGCAGGATGACTAGCGGGAAACCGAATGAGCAGTTCTTC. It codes for CRMTSGKPNEQFF.

The V gene is TRBV28, the J gene TRBJ2-2; 7 positions match TRBD1. Germline loops: CDR1 MDHEN, CDR2 SYDVKM. V was clipped by 5 bases and J by 4 bases; unmatched bases: 7. The CDR3 has 15 residues. DNA of the CDR3: TGTGCCAGCAGTCCGGGACAGTTGAGCACCGGGGAGCTGTTTTTT. Its translation is CASSPGQLSTGELFF.

This sequence joins TRBV11-1 and TRBJ2-1; TRBD2 might be the D (5 bases). The length of the CDR3 is 14 residues. The ends were cut back, 5 bases at V and 10 bases at J, with 18 bases in the middle. CDR1 SGHAT and CDR2 FQDESV come from the germline V gene (reference sequence). CDR3 protein: CASSPPDLRTEQFF. CDR3 nucleotides: TGTGCCAGCAGCCCCCCGGACTTGAGAACCGAGCAGTTCTTC.

Ten or more counts support this clonotype. The V gene is TRBV20-1, the J gene TRBJ2-7; 9 bases are shared with TRBD2. J lost 4 bases, V lost 3 bases, and 10 bases had no gene match. This CDR3 contains 15 residues. The germline gives CDR1 DFQATT, CDR2 SNEGSKA (reference sequence). The CDR3: CSARGTLAGLYEQYF. CDR3 nucleotide sequence: TGCAGTGCTAGGGGAACACTAGCGGGCCTTTACGAGCAGTACTTC.

CDR3 residues: CASSHGQGPYEQYF. CDR3 in DNA: TGCGCCAGCAGCCACGGACAGGGGCCCTACGAGCAGTACTTC. The rearrangement links TRBV5-1 to TRBJ2-7; 9 bases map to TRBD1. V gave up 4 bases and J gave up 2 bases; unmatched junction bases: 4. Germline V gives CDR1 SGHRS, CDR2 YFSETQ. This CDR3 contains 14 residues.

J is TRBJ1-5 and V is TRBV7-9; D call uncertain. In germline, CDR1 is SEHNR, CDR2 FQNEAQ (reference sequence). V lost 1 base to trimming and J lost 9 bases, with 7 bases between them. This CDR3 has 12 residues. The CDR3 DNA follows: TGTGCCAGCAGCTTAGGACCCGGGCCCCAGCATTTT. It yields the protein CASSLGPGPQHF.

This chain uses TRBV3-1 with TRBJ2-7; 8 bases fit TRBD1. This CDR3 is built from 13 residues. Germline CDR1 and CDR2: LGHDT and YNNKEL (reference sequence). V trimming: 8 bases; J trimming: 4 bases; junction bases outside the gene matches: 7. CDR3 nucleotide sequence: TGTGCCAGCTCTCGGCGGGACAGGTACGAGCAGTACTTC. It yields the protein CASSRRDRYEQYF.